This TCR beta chain was recorded in a study of CD8 T cells in Susac syndrome. The authors reverse transcribed roughly 0.5 to 1 ug RNA with random hexamers. With immunoSEQ multiplex PCR, TCR beta CDR3 was amplified across 54 Vbeta and 13 Jbeta. TCRdb reanalysed the immunoSEQ multiplex PCR reads using MiXCR and keeps one entry per CDR3 protein. Seen here are some 160,000 distinct CDR3 sequences, about 95% observed once, and the top ten hold 0.15% to 0.2%. CD8+ and CD4+ T cells from blood underwent TCR beta sequencing, which was carried out in a high-throughput format. Multiple sclerosis controls were treatment-naive patients with stable or active relapsing-remitting disease. Negative isolation yielded CD4+ and CD8+ T cells, and FACS enriched TEMRA cells. The CDR3 extends over 16 amino acids. V lost 3 bases, J lost 5 bases, and 19 bases lay in between.

Sequencing used CD8+ T cells from PBMCs. The chain couples TRBV23-1 to TRBJ1-2; weak D call: TRBD1 (5 bases). TRBV23-1 is reported as an ORF; its role is uncertain. This TCR derives from a human donor with multiple sclerosis. The CDR3, as DNA: TGCGCCAGCAGTCAGCAACCCCCCGGGACGGATTATGGCTACACCTTC. It is translated as CASSQQPPGTDYGYTF.